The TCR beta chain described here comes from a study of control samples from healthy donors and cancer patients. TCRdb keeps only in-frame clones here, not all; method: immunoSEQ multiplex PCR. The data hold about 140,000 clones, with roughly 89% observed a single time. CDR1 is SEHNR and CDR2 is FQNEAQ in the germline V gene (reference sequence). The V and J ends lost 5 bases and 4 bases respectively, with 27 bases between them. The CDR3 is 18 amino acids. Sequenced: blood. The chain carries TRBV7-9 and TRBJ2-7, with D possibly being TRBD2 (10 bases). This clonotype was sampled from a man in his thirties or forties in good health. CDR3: CASSRRQGDSGRLYEQYF. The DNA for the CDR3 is TGTGCCAGCAGCCGCCGACAGGGGGATAGCGGGAGGCTTTACGAGCAGTACTTC.